The rows below give T cell receptor beta chains drawn from one sample of a study of Graves' ophthalmopathy and Graves' hyperthyroidism. TCRdb reanalysed the multiplex PCR reads using MiXCR and keeps one entry per CDR3 protein. This sample has about 500,000 distinct CDR3 sequences, with around 14% found just once. What was sequenced was blood. These receptors were collected from a woman aged 30 to 39 with Graves' ophthalmopathy. Each CDR3 is given with its conserved first and last residue. A D gene is named only where the DNA matches it firmly. Rows may omit the clone size; those that give it use once, few, many or a size class.

d_call: -; j_call: TRBJ2-5; clone_size: many; cdr3_length: 13; v_call: TRBV29-1; cdr3_nt: TGCAGCGTTGTGAAGGAGGCAAAAGAGACCCAGTACTTC; cdr3_aa: CSVVKEAKETQYF
d_call: -; j_call: TRBJ2-5; clone_size: many; cdr3_length: 15; v_call: TRBV7-6; cdr3_nt: TGTGCCAGCAGCTTGGGACATAAGGAGTCGGAGACCCAGTACTTC; cdr3_aa: CASSLGHKESETQYF
d_call: -; j_call: TRBJ1-2; clone_size: many; cdr3_length: 14; v_call: TRBV28; cdr3_nt: TGTGCCAGCAGCTTCGCCGGTGGTCTCAATGGCTACACCTTC; cdr3_aa: CASSFAGGLNGYTF
d_call: TRBD1; j_call: TRBJ1-6; clone_size: many; cdr3_length: 16; v_call: TRBV6-1; cdr3_nt: TGTGCCAGCAGTCCTACTGGACCAGGGGGTAATTCACCCCTCCACTTT; cdr3_aa: CASSPTGPGGNSPLHF
d_call: -; j_call: TRBJ2-7; clone_size: many; cdr3_length: 15; v_call: TRBV20-1; cdr3_nt: TGCAGTGCGACGGAGGGTCGGCAGGGGTCTCGCGAGCAGTACTTC; cdr3_aa: CSATEGRQGSREQYF
d_call: TRBD1; j_call: TRBJ1-2; clone_size: -; cdr3_length: 15; v_call: TRBV28; cdr3_nt: TGTGCCAGCAGGACAAGACAGGGGAGCAACTATGGCTACACCTTC; cdr3_aa: CASRTRQGSNYGYTF
d_call: -; j_call: TRBJ1-6; clone_size: many; cdr3_length: 16; v_call: TRBV15; cdr3_nt: TGTGCCACCAGCCCCCTGGACAGCTCCTATAATTCACCCCTCCACTTT; cdr3_aa: CATSPLDSSYNSPLHF
d_call: -; j_call: TRBJ2-7; clone_size: -; cdr3_length: 15; v_call: TRBV11-2; cdr3_nt: TGTGCCAGCAGCTACCAGGACTCTTGGTCGGGCGAGCAGTACTTC; cdr3_aa: CASSYQDSWSGEQYF
d_call: -; j_call: TRBJ1-1; clone_size: -; cdr3_length: 15; v_call: TRBV6-1; cdr3_nt: TGTGCCAGCAGTCCACCACGGAGGATAAACACTGAAGCTTTCTTT; cdr3_aa: CASSPPRRINTEAFF
d_call: -; j_call: TRBJ1-2; clone_size: many; cdr3_length: 16; v_call: TRBV7-3; cdr3_nt: TGTGCCAGCAGCCCATCCTTTTTGGGCAGGGGAGATGGCTACACCTTC; cdr3_aa: CASSPSFLGRGDGYTF
d_call: -; j_call: TRBJ2-7; clone_size: many; cdr3_length: 16; v_call: TRBV6-2/TRBV6-3; cdr3_nt: TGTGCCAGCAGTTACGGTGAGGGGACCCTCTCCTACGAGCAGTACTTC; cdr3_aa: CASSYGEGTLSYEQYF
d_call: TRBD1; j_call: TRBJ1-1; clone_size: many; cdr3_length: 17; v_call: TRBV6-5; cdr3_nt: TGTGCCAGCAGTTACCCGGGACAGGGGGACGCGAACACTGAAGCTTTCTTT; cdr3_aa: CASSYPGQGDANTEAFF
d_call: -; j_call: TRBJ1-1; clone_size: medium-sized; cdr3_length: 13; v_call: TRBV12-3/TRBV12-4; cdr3_nt: TGTGCCATCTCGATCGGCTCAACGGCTGAAGCTTTCTTT; cdr3_aa: CAISIGSTAEAFF
d_call: -; j_call: TRBJ2-2; clone_size: -; cdr3_length: 14; v_call: TRBV19; cdr3_nt: TGTGCCAGTATGGGCAGGGCGAACACCGGGGAGCTGTTTTTT; cdr3_aa: CASMGRANTGELFF
d_call: -; j_call: TRBJ1-5; clone_size: many; cdr3_length: 12; v_call: TRBV10-1; cdr3_nt: TGCGCCAGCATCAGGGGCAATCAGCCCCAGCATTTT; cdr3_aa: CASIRGNQPQHF
d_call: TRBD1; j_call: TRBJ1-2; clone_size: many; cdr3_length: 13; v_call: TRBV30; cdr3_nt: TGTGCCTGGATGGCAGGGGGCCCCTATGGCTACACCTTC; cdr3_aa: CAWMAGGPYGYTF
d_call: TRBD1; j_call: TRBJ1-2; clone_size: many; cdr3_length: 13; v_call: TRBV12-3/TRBV12-4; cdr3_nt: TGTGCCAGCAGCCCCGACAGGGGGCAAGGCTACACCTTC; cdr3_aa: CASSPDRGQGYTF
d_call: -; j_call: TRBJ1-3; clone_size: few; cdr3_length: 13; v_call: TRBV6-1; cdr3_nt: TGTGCCAGCAGTGACGGACAGGGAAACACCATATATTTT; cdr3_aa: CASSDGQGNTIYF
d_call: -; j_call: TRBJ1-2; clone_size: many; cdr3_length: 14; v_call: TRBV24-1; cdr3_nt: TGTGCCACCAGTGATTTGAACAGGGCCGGTGGCTACACCTTC; cdr3_aa: CATSDLNRAGGYTF
d_call: TRBD1; j_call: TRBJ1-1; clone_size: -; cdr3_length: 15; v_call: TRBV3-1; cdr3_nt: TGTGCCAGCAGCCGGAAACAGGGGGTGAACACTGAAGCTTTCTTT; cdr3_aa: CASSRKQGVNTEAFF
d_call: -; j_call: TRBJ2-7; clone_size: many; cdr3_length: 15; v_call: TRBV20-1; cdr3_nt: TGCAGTGCCTCCGCGAGTCGGGAGAGAACCTACGAGCAGTACTTC; cdr3_aa: CSASASRERTYEQYF
d_call: -; j_call: TRBJ2-7; clone_size: -; cdr3_length: 14; v_call: TRBV12-3/TRBV12-4; cdr3_nt: TGTGCCAGCAGTTTAATAGGCAGGGCGGACGAGCAGTACTTC; cdr3_aa: CASSLIGRADEQYF
d_call: -; j_call: TRBJ1-1; clone_size: few; cdr3_length: 12; v_call: TRBV29-1; cdr3_nt: TGCAGCGCCGAGTGGGGGGACACTGAAGCTTTCTTT; cdr3_aa: CSAEWGDTEAFF
d_call: -; j_call: TRBJ1-1; clone_size: many; cdr3_length: 12; v_call: TRBV28; cdr3_nt: TGTGCCAGCACCCCAGGGGAAACTGAAGCTTTCTTT; cdr3_aa: CASTPGETEAFF
d_call: -; j_call: TRBJ2-4; clone_size: few; cdr3_length: 13; v_call: TRBV4-1; cdr3_nt: TGCGCCAGCAGCCCTCCTGCGGGAAACATTCAGTACTTC; cdr3_aa: CASSPPAGNIQYF
d_call: TRBD1; j_call: TRBJ1-2; clone_size: many; cdr3_length: 14; v_call: TRBV12-3/TRBV12-4; cdr3_nt: TGTGCCAGCAGCCTGTTGGGACAGGGAAATGGCTACACCTTC; cdr3_aa: CASSLLGQGNGYTF
d_call: TRBD1; j_call: TRBJ2-4; clone_size: many; cdr3_length: 15; v_call: TRBV12-3/TRBV12-4; cdr3_nt: TGTGCCAGCAGGCTGGGACAGGGTGACAAAAACATTCAGTACTTC; cdr3_aa: CASRLGQGDKNIQYF
d_call: TRBD2; j_call: TRBJ2-2; clone_size: -; cdr3_length: 16; v_call: TRBV11-1; cdr3_nt: TGTGCCAGCAGCTTAGCTTGGACTAGCGGGACCGGGGAGCTGTTTTTT; cdr3_aa: CASSLAWTSGTGELFF
d_call: -; j_call: TRBJ1-2; clone_size: many; cdr3_length: 14; v_call: TRBV28; cdr3_nt: TGTGCCAGCAGTTTATTAGACAGGAACTATGGCTACACCTTC; cdr3_aa: CASSLLDRNYGYTF
d_call: -; j_call: TRBJ2-7; clone_size: few; cdr3_length: 13; v_call: TRBV24-1; cdr3_nt: TGTGCCACCATTGGACAGCCATTCTACGAGCAGTACTTC; cdr3_aa: CATIGQPFYEQYF
d_call: -; j_call: TRBJ1-5; clone_size: many; cdr3_length: 13; v_call: TRBV6-5; cdr3_nt: TGTGCCAGCCAGGCAGGGAACAATCAGCCCCAGCATTTT; cdr3_aa: CASQAGNNQPQHF
d_call: -; j_call: TRBJ2-2; clone_size: many; cdr3_length: 15; v_call: TRBV7-6; cdr3_nt: TGTGCCAGCAGCTTAGTGGTCGGGCGCACCGGGGAGCTGTTTTTT; cdr3_aa: CASSLVVGRTGELFF
d_call: -; j_call: TRBJ2-7; clone_size: many; cdr3_length: 13; v_call: TRBV7-9; cdr3_nt: TGTGCCATCCGCGGGACGGAGGCCTACGAGCAGTACTTC; cdr3_aa: CAIRGTEAYEQYF
d_call: -; j_call: TRBJ2-7; clone_size: many; cdr3_length: 13; v_call: TRBV5-1; cdr3_nt: TGCGCCAGCAGCCCCCAAATGGCCGGGGAGCAGTACTTC; cdr3_aa: CASSPQMAGEQYF
d_call: -; j_call: TRBJ1-1; clone_size: once; cdr3_length: 13; v_call: TRBV19; cdr3_nt: TGTGCCAGTATCCCCACCGGCGGGACACTCGCTTTCTTT; cdr3_aa: CASIPTGGTLAFF
d_call: -; j_call: TRBJ2-7; clone_size: -; cdr3_length: 17; v_call: TRBV15; cdr3_nt: TGTGCCACCAGCAGAGATCCACCCAGCGGGACCAGGGGAGAGCAGTACTTC; cdr3_aa: CATSRDPPSGTRGEQYF
d_call: -; j_call: TRBJ1-1; clone_size: -; cdr3_length: 14; v_call: TRBV3-1; cdr3_nt: TGTGCCAGCAGCAGTAGCCTTTTATTCCCGGGAGCTTTCTTT; cdr3_aa: CASSSSLLFPGAFF
d_call: -; j_call: TRBJ2-5; clone_size: many; cdr3_length: 14; v_call: TRBV28; cdr3_nt: TGTGCCAGCAGTTTATTTCGGGTAGTTGAGACCCAGTACTTC; cdr3_aa: CASSLFRVVETQYF
d_call: -; j_call: TRBJ1-2; clone_size: many; cdr3_length: 15; v_call: TRBV19; cdr3_nt: TGTGCCAGTAGTCTCAGCCTGACAGGCTTGGGTGGCTACACCTTC; cdr3_aa: CASSLSLTGLGGYTF
d_call: -; j_call: TRBJ2-1; clone_size: -; cdr3_length: 17; v_call: TRBV5-1; cdr3_nt: TGCGCCAGCAGCTTGGAGGCTCTAGCTTCGTACTACAATGAGCAGTTCTTC; cdr3_aa: CASSLEALASYYNEQFF
d_call: TRBD2; j_call: TRBJ2-7; clone_size: -; cdr3_length: 18; v_call: TRBV7-6; cdr3_nt: TGTGCCAGCAGCTTAAAGGTGCTAGCGGGAGGCCCCCCACCCGAGCAGTACTTC; cdr3_aa: CASSLKVLAGGPPPEQYF